Following are 29 T cell receptor beta chains from one sample sequenced in a study of T cells in Graves' hyperthyroidism and ophthalmopathy. Amplified regions were TCR beta CDR3 sequences from RNA transcripts. Initially, a first-round RT-PCR of the TCR CDR3 employed the HTBI primer set. TCRdb reanalysed the multiplex PCR reads using MiXCR and keeps one entry per CDR3 protein. The sample lists around 500,000 distinct CDR3 sequences, approximately 16% occurring once. The sequenced material came from blood. These receptors were collected from a woman in her 30s with Graves' ophthalmopathy.

V and J are TRBV20-1 and TRBJ2-1, with 13 nucleotides matching TRBD2. CDR3 size: 14 residues. V trimming: 6 bases; J trimming: 10 bases; junction bases outside the gene matches: 9. Germline lookup yields CDR1 DFQATT and CDR2 SNEGSKA (reference sequence). The chain's CDR3 is CSARPLAGGGEQFF. CDR3 nucleotides: TGCAGTGCCAGGCCACTAGCGGGAGGGGGCGAGCAGTTCTTC.

This chain joins TRBV6-2 or TRBV6-3 and TRBJ2-3, with D possibly being TRBD1 or TRBD2 (5 bases each). Germline-derived CDR1 and CDR2 are MNHEY and SVGEGT. V dropped 5 bases and J dropped 6 bases, with 15 bases sitting between them. CDR3 length: 14 residues. CDR3 DNA: TGTGCCAGCAGTCTCAGGGACCCAAAGGATACGCAGTATTTT. It is translated as CASSLRDPKDTQYF.

This clonotype was picked up many times. J is TRBJ2-2 and V is TRBV7-2; 7 bases fit TRBD2. Unmatched junction bases numbered 10, after V lost 5 bases and J lost 4 bases. Germline lookup yields CDR1 SGHTA and CDR2 FQGNSA. The CDR3 totals 16 residues. The CDR3 DNA sequence: TGTGCCAGCAGCCCTAGGACTAGTGTCGTCACCGGGGAGCTGTTTTTT. This sequence encodes CASSPRTSVVTGELFF.

This clonotype showed up many times. The chain links TRBV6-2 or TRBV6-3 to TRBJ2-2, with D possibly TRBD1 on 5 matching bases. V lost 6 bases and J 4 bases, leaving 21 bases between the germline ends. The CDR3 has 17 residues. Germline V gene sequence: CDR1 MNHEY, CDR2 SVGEGT. The CDR3 coding sequence is TGTGCCAGCAGCCGGGTAGGGGCCTCCGCGATCACCGGGGAGCTGTTTTTT. The encoded protein is CASSRVGASAITGELFF.

The rearrangement joins TRBV18 to TRBJ1-4, with a weak D call TRBD1 (6 bases). The CDR3 is 13 residues long. Germline CDR1 KGHSH, CDR2 LQKENI. Between the trimmed V and J ends, which lost 4 bases and 6 bases, there was a span of 9 bases. The DNA of the CDR3 is TGTGCCAGCTCACGCAACAGGGATGAAAAACTGTTTTTT. Encoded protein: CASSRNRDEKLFF.

The chain has TRBV3-1 and TRBJ2-1; 9 positions match TRBD2. The V gene end was trimmed by 6 bases and the J gene end by 9 bases; junction bases not matched to a gene: 15. Germline V gene data show CDR1 as LGHDT and CDR2 as YNNKEL (reference sequence). The CDR3 covers 16 residues. The CDR3 DNA sequence: TGTGCCAGCAGTTCCTTCTGGGCGGGAGGGAAGATTGAGCAGTTCTTC. As protein: CASSSFWAGGKIEQFF.

DNA of the CDR3: TGTGCCAGCAGTGGGGAAAGCCTAGCGGGAGGGCCGGGAGAGCAGTACTTC. Protein product: CASSGESLAGGPGEQYF. V gene TRBV25-1 combines with J gene TRBJ2-7; the match to TRBD2 covers 12 bases. The CDR3 consists of 17 residues. The trim removed 4 bases at V and 7 bases at J, leaving 14 bases unmatched. The V gene's germline CDR1 is MGHDK and CDR2 SYGVNS.

There are a few counts of this clonotype. The V call is TRBV20-1, the J call TRBJ1-1; no clear D. The CDR3 loop spans 14 amino acids. The V gene's germline CDR1 is DFQATT and CDR2 SNEGSKA (reference sequence). Trimming pared 2 bases from V and 2 bases from J, leaving 12 bases between. CDR3 sequence (DNA): TGCAGTGCTAGATTCAGTCAGATAAACACTGAAGCTTTCTTT. This encodes CSARFSQINTEAFF.

Many counts were recorded for this clonotype. This chain joins TRBV3-1 and TRBJ1-1; no reliable D call. The CDR3 extends over 16 amino acids. V was clipped by 0 bases and J by 5 bases, with 16 bases between them. Germline V gene lookup returns CDR1 LGHDT and CDR2 YNNKEL (reference sequence). CDR3 amino acids: CASSQDPCGTATEAFF. The CDR3 DNA sequence: TGTGCCAGCAGCCAAGATCCTTGCGGAACGGCGACTGAAGCTTTCTTT.

This clonotype was seen a handful of times. The chain joins TRBV12-3 or TRBV12-4 to TRBJ1-4; no definite D call. The CDR3 length is 14 residues. Deletions cut 5 bases from V and 4 bases from J, with 11 bases between. CDR3: CASSELLSNEKLFF. In nucleotides, the CDR3 is TGTGCCAGCAGTGAACTACTAAGTAATGAAAAACTGTTTTTT.

At least ten counts were recorded for this clonotype. The chain uses TRBV28 and TRBJ1-2; D not resolved. V dropped 2 bases and J dropped 1 base, with 11 bases sitting between them. Germline CDR1 reads MDHEN; CDR2 reads SYDVKM. The CDR3 length is 15 residues. DNA of the CDR3: TGTGCCAGCAGTTTAACCGGTGACGGTAACTATGGCTACACCTTC. Protein sequence: CASSLTGDGNYGYTF.

This clonotype was observed a few times. This chain connects TRBV6-1 to TRBJ2-7, with TRBD2 matching over 8 bases. Per the germline V gene, CDR1 is MNHNS and CDR2 is SASEGT. The CDR3 spans 15 residues. The CDR3 protein is CASLSSGTSHYEQYF. The CDR3, as DNA: TGTGCAAGTCTAAGTTCCGGGACTAGTCACTACGAGCAGTACTTC.

This clonotype was seen only a few times. The chain has TRBV24-1 and TRBJ2-6; 10 nucleotides match TRBD1. The trim removed 3 bases at V and 2 bases at J, leaving 6 bases unmatched. Looked up from germline, CDR1 is KGHDR and CDR2 is SFDVKD. The CDR3 is 18 amino acids. The DNA for the CDR3 is TGTGCCACCAGTGATCGGGGGACAGGGGAGGCTGGGGCCAACGTCCTGACTTTC. This sequence encodes CATSDRGTGEAGANVLTF.

This clonotype was detected ten times or more. The chain has TRBV28 and TRBJ2-3; the match to TRBD1 covers 10 bases. The CDR3 covers 15 residues. The V gene end was trimmed by 6 bases and the J gene end by 2 bases; junction bases not matched to a gene: 5. In germline, CDR1 is MDHEN, CDR2 SYDVKM. CDR3 in amino acids: CASSRGQGVTDTQYF. CDR3 coding DNA: TGTGCCAGCAGCCGAGGACAGGGGGTCACAGATACGCAGTATTTT.

This clonotype came up once. The chain joins TRBV7-8 to TRBJ2-7, with D possibly being TRBD2 (5 bases). This CDR3 contains 14 residues. Germline-derived CDR1 and CDR2 are SGHVS and FQNEAQ. The germline V and J ends were trimmed by 2 bases and 6 bases, with 14 bases remaining between them. CDR3: CASSLPRQGSEQYF. The CDR3 nucleotides are TGTGCCAGCAGCTTACCGCGGCAAGGGAGCGAGCAGTACTTC.

In this sample, this clonotype turned up many times. V usage is TRBV20-1 and J usage is TRBJ2-5; a possible D gene is TRBD2 (5 bases). V was clipped by 1 base and J by 4 bases, with 13 bases between them. The germline gives CDR1 DFQATT, CDR2 SNEGSKA (reference sequence). The length of the CDR3 is 14 residues. Here the CDR3 reads CSARVGGRRETQYF. The CDR3 nucleotides read TGCAGTGCTAGAGTGGGCGGGCGCAGAGAGACCCAGTACTTC.

This clonotype was observed a few times. V gene TRBV6-2 or TRBV6-3 combines with J gene TRBJ2-2; D possibly matches TRBD1 or TRBD2 (6 bases each). The V and J ends lost 7 bases and 6 bases respectively, with 9 bases between them. This CDR3 comprises 12 residues. CDR1 and CDR2 (germline): MNHEY, SVGEGT. CDR3 sequence (DNA): TGTGCCAGCACTGGGGGGCCCGGGGAGCTGTTTTTT. It translates to CASTGGPGELFF.

This clonotype was seen at least ten times. The genes are TRBV7-3 and TRBJ2-4; perhaps TRBD2 as D (5 bases). CDR3 size: 17 residues. The germline V gene has CDR1 SGHTA and CDR2 FQGTGA. The V and J ends lost 0 bases and 9 bases respectively, with 21 bases between them. The CDR3 sequence: CASSLTLSGFTGTIQYF. The CDR3 region has the DNA TGTGCCAGCAGCTTAACATTGTCGGGGTTCACGGGAACCATTCAGTACTTC.

This clonotype was counted between two and nine times. The J gene is TRBJ2-1, the V gene TRBV7-9; D gene unclear. The CDR3 runs to 14 residues. CDR1 is SEHNR, CDR2 FQNEAQ, per germline (reference sequence). V was trimmed by 2 bases and J by 5 bases, leaving 10 bases between them. The DNA for the CDR3 is TGTGCCAGCAGCTTATTAGGCAAGAACAATGAGCAGTTCTTC. Protein: CASSLLGKNNEQFF.

The chain couples TRBV27 to TRBJ2-5; 14 bases map to TRBD2. Germline trimming cut 6 bases from V and 2 bases from J; bases unmatched to any gene: 11. This CDR3 region has 18 residues. The germline V gene has CDR1 MNHEY and CDR2 SMNVEV (reference sequence). Here the CDR3 reads CASSFGTSGGGLQETQYF. The DNA for the CDR3 is TGTGCCAGCAGCTTCGGGACTAGCGGGGGAGGCCTTCAAGAGACCCAGTACTTC.

This clonotype has just a few counts. This sequence joins TRBV12-3 or TRBV12-4 and TRBJ2-1, with D perhaps being TRBD1 or TRBD2 (6 bases each). The CDR3 is made up of 14 amino acids. Trimming shortened V by 6 bases and J by 5 bases, and 14 bases separated the two germline ends. CDR3 residues: CASRGGSGNNEQFF. Written as DNA, the CDR3 is TGTGCCAGCAGAGGGGGTAGCGGTAACAATGAGCAGTTCTTC.

This clonotype was detected only a few times. The V call is TRBV20-1, the J call TRBJ2-7; tentatively, D is TRBD1 (6 bases). Trimming stripped 6 bases from V and 3 bases from J, with 15 bases between. CDR1 is DFQATT and CDR2 is SNEGSKA in the germline V gene (reference sequence). The CDR3 loop spans 13 amino acids. In nucleotides, the CDR3 is TGCAGTGCGCCCGTCACAGGGAACTACGAGCAGTACTTC. This encodes CSAPVTGNYEQYF.

This clonotype was detected ten times or more. At one boundary the junction diverges from the germline segment, which might be a read error. The chain joins TRBV7-3 to TRBJ1-1; D gene unclear. There are 13 residues in the CDR3. The germline V gene encodes CDR1 SGHTA and CDR2 FQGTGA. The CDR3 nucleotides read TGTGCCAGCAGTTTAAAGGGAGGGACTGAAGCTTTCTTT. Protein product: CASSLKGGTEAFF.

This clonotype was detected ten times or more. This chain links TRBV11-1 with TRBJ2-5, with D perhaps matching TRBD1 (6 bases). The germline V and J ends were trimmed by 5 bases and 4 bases, with 14 bases remaining between them. Germline CDR1 and CDR2: SGHAT and FQDESV (reference sequence). The CDR3 runs 14 residues. The CDR3 bases are TGTGCCAGCAGCCAGGACAGCATCGGAGAGACCCAGTACTTC. This gives the protein CASSQDSIGETQYF.

CDR3 loop: CASSDPGGRDYGYTF. The CDR3 DNA reads as TGTGCCAGCAGTGATCCAGGGGGGAGGGACTATGGCTACACCTTC. The chain recombines TRBV25-1 with TRBJ1-2, with 7 nucleotides matching TRBD1. The germline V gene encodes CDR1 MGHDK and CDR2 SYGVNS. V lost 3 bases, J lost 3 bases, and 7 bases stayed unmatched. This CDR3 has 15 amino acids.

This clonotype was picked up a small number of times. The chain has TRBV7-2 and TRBJ2-7; 13 nucleotides align to TRBD2. Trimming removed 4 bases from V and 0 bases from J; junction bases left unmatched: 6. The CDR3 covers 17 residues. Looked up from germline, CDR1 is SGHTA and CDR2 is FQGNSA. Written as DNA, the CDR3 is TGTGCCAGCAGCTACAAACTAGCGGGAGGGGTCTCCTACGAGCAGTACTTC. This sequence encodes CASSYKLAGGVSYEQYF.

This clonotype showed up many times. The chain is built from TRBV28 and TRBJ2-3, with 9 nucleotides matching TRBD2. Germline-derived CDR1 and CDR2 are MDHEN and SYDVKM. The CDR3 is 18 residues long. The ends lost 7 bases at V and 2 bases at J; junction bases unmatched: 16. DNA for the CDR3: TGTGCCAGCACACCTCTCCCCCGGCTAGCGGGACCCACAGATACGCAGTATTTT. This translates into CASTPLPRLAGPTDTQYF.

This clonotype appeared a few times. The chain's CDR3 is CASSAMGQGYNEQFF. Written as DNA, the CDR3 is TGTGCCAGCAGTGCGATGGGACAGGGTTACAATGAGCAGTTCTTC. The chain uses TRBV6-1 and TRBJ2-1, with 9 bases identical to TRBD1. Germline values: CDR1 MNHNS, CDR2 SASEGT. The CDR3 is 15 residues long. V lost 4 bases, J lost 4 bases, and 5 bases stayed unmatched.

Remarks on this clonotype: This could be a read error, since a much larger clone is one nucleotide away. This chain links TRBV11-2 with TRBJ2-7; 8 nucleotides match TRBD2. The CDR3 contains 14 residues. V dropped 3 bases and J dropped 8; count of bases not matched to a gene: 9. Germline V gives CDR1 SGHAT, CDR2 FQNNGV. DNA of the CDR3: TGTGCCAGCAGCTTCCAGCGGGAGAATCACAAGCAGTACTTC. As protein: CASSFQRENHKQYF. Together with reference TRBV11-2 and TRBJ2-7, the CDR3 gives the full variable domain: EAGVAQSPRYKIIEKRQSVAFWCNPISGHATLYWYQQILGQGPKLLIQFQNNGVVDDSQLPKDRFSAERLKGVDSTLKIQPAKLEDSAVYLCASSFQRENHKQYFGPGTRLTVT.